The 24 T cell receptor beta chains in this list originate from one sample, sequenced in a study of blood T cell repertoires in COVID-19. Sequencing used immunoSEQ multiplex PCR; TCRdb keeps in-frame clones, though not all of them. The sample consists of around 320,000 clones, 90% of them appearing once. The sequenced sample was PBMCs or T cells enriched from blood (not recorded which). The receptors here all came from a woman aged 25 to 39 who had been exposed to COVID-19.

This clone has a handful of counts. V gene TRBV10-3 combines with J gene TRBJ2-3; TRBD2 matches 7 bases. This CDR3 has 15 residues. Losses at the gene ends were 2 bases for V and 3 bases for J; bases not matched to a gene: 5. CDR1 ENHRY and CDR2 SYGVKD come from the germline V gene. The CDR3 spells CAISEHSGATDTQYF. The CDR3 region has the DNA TGTGCCATCAGTGAGCACAGCGGGGCGACAGATACGCAGTATTTT.

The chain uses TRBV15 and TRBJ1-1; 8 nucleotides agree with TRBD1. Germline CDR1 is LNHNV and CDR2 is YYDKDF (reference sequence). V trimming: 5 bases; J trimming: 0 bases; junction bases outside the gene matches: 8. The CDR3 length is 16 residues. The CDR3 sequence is CATSLGQGLMNTEAFF. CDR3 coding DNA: TGTGCCACCAGCCTAGGACAGGGCCTCATGAACACTGAAGCTTTCTTT.

CDR3 DNA sequence: TGCGCCAGCAGCTATCACCGACAGGGTCACACCGGGGAGCTGTTTTTT. Protein product: CASSYHRQGHTGELFF. The chain employs TRBV5-1 and TRBJ2-2; 7 nucleotides agree with TRBD1. Germline CDR1 is SGHRS and CDR2 is YFSETQ. The length of the CDR3 is 16 residues. V shed 3 bases, J shed 3 bases, and the junction held 8 bases outside the gene matches. Full variable domain (outside the CDR3, taken from reference TRBV5-1 and TRBJ2-2): KAGVTQTPRYLIKTRGQQVTLSCSPISGHRSVSWYQQTPGQGLQFLFEYFSETQRNKGNFPGRFSGRQFSNSRSEMNVSTLELGDSALYLCASSYHRQGHTGELFFGEGSRLTVL.

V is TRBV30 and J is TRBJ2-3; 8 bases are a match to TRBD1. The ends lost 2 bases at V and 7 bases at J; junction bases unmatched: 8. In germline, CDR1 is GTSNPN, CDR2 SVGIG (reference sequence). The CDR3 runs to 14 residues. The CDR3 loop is CAWSKGQARNTQYF. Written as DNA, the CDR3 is TGTGCCTGGAGTAAGGGACAGGCTAGGAATACGCAGTATTTT.

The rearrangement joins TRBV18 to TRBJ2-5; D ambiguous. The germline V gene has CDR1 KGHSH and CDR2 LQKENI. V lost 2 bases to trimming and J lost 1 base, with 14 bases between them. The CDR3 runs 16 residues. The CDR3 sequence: CASSPTFLYSQETQYF. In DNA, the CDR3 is TGTGCCAGCTCACCAACTTTTTTGTACAGCCAAGAGACCCAGTACTTC.

CDR3 in amino acids: CASSFSGGGTYEQYF. The CDR3 coding sequence is TGTGCCAGCAGCTTCTCAGGGGGTGGAACCTACGAGCAGTACTTC. V is TRBV5-4 and J is TRBJ2-7; 7 bases map to TRBD1. Germline CDR1 and CDR2: SGHNT and YYREEE (reference sequence). The CDR3 contains 15 residues. J lost 2 bases, V lost 2 bases, and 7 bases had no gene match.

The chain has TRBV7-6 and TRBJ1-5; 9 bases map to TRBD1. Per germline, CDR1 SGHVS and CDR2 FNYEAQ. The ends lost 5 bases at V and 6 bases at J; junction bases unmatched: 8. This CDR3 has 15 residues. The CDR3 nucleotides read TGTGCCAGCAGCCCCGGGACAGGGAAACGTCAGCCCCAGCATTTT. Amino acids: CASSPGTGKRQPQHF.

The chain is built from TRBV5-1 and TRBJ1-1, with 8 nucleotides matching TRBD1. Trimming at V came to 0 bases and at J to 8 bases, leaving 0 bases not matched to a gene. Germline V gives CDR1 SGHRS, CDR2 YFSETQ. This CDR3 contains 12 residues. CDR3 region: CASSLGTGEAFF. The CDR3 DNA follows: TGCGCCAGCAGCTTGGGGACAGGGGAAGCTTTCTTT.

The CDR3 sequence is CASSPTGGDYGYTF. The CDR3 region has the DNA TGCGCCAGCAGCCCCACAGGGGGTGACTATGGCTACACCTTC. The V and J genes are TRBV5-1 and TRBJ1-2; 8 bases are a match to TRBD1. From germline, CDR1 is SGHRS and CDR2 YFSETQ. Trimming cost V 4 bases and J 3 bases; bases outside gene matches: 5. The CDR3 is made up of 14 amino acids.

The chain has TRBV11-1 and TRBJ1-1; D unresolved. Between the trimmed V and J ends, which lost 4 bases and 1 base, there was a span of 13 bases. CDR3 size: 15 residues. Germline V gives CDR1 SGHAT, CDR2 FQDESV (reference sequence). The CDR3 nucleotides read TGTGCCAGCAGCTCCTCGGGGTCCGGGAACACTGAAGCTTTCTTT. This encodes CASSSSGSGNTEAFF. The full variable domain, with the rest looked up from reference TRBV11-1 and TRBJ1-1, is EAEVAQSPRYKITEKSQAVAFWCDPISGHATLYWYRQILGQGPELLVQFQDESVVDDSQLPKDRFSAERLKGVDSTLKIQPAELGDSAMYLCASSSSGSGNTEAFFGQGTRLTVV.

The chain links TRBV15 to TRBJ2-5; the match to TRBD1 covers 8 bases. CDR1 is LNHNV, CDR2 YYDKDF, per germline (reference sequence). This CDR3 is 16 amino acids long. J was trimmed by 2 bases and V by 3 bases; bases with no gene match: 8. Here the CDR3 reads CATSRRSRGPQETQYF. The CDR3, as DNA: TGTGCCACCAGCAGGAGGTCCAGGGGGCCACAAGAGACCCAGTACTTC.

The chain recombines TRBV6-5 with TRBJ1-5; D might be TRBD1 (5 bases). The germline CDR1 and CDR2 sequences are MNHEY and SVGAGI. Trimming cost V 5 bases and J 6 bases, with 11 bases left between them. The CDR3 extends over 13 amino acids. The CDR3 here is CASSKGLGQPQHF. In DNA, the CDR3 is TGTGCCAGCAGTAAGGGGTTAGGTCAGCCCCAGCATTTT.

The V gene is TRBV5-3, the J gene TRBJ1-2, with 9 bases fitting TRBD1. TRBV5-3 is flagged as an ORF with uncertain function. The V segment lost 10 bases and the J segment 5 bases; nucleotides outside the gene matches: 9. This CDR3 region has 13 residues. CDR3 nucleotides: TGTGCCGTCTCGCACAGGGGGCGTTATGGCTACACCTTC. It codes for CAVSHRGRYGYTF.

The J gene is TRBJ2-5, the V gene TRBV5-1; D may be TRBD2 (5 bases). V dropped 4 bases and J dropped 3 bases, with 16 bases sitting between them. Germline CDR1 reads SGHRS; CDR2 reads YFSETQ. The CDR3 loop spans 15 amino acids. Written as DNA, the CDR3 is TGCGCCAGCAGCCTAGCCGGGCCGAGAGAAGAGACCCAGTACTTC. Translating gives CASSLAGPREETQYF.

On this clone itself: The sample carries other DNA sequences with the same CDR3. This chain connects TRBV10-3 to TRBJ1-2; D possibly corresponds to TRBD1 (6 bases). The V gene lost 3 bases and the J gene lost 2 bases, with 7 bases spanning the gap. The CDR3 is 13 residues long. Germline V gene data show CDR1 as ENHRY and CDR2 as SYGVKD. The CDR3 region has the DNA TGTGCCATCAGTGAAGGGGGAAACTATGGCTACACCTTC. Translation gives CAISEGGNYGYTF.

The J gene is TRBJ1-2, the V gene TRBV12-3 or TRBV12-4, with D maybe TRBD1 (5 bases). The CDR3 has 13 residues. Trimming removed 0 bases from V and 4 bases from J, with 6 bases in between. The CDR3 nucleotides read TGTGCCAGCAGTTTAGCAGGGGTCTATGGCTACACCTTC. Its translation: CASSLAGVYGYTF.

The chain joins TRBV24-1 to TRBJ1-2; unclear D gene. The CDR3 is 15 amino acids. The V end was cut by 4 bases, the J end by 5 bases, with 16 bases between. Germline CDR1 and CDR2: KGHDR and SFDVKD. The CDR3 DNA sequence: TGTGCCACCAGTGACGGACCAACTAGTGCTTATGGCTACACCTTC. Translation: CATSDGPTSAYGYTF.

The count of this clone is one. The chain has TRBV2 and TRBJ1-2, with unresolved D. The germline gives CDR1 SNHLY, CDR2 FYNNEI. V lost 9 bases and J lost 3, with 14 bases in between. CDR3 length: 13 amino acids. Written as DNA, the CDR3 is TGTGCCAGAGGCGGCGGCGGTGACTATGGCTACACCTTC. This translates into CARGGGGDYGYTF.

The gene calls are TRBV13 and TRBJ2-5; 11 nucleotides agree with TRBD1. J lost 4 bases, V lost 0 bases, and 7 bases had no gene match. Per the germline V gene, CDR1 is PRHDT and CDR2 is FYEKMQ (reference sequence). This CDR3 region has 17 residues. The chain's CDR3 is CASSLGEPGQGGETQYF. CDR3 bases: TGTGCCAGCAGCTTAGGCGAACCGGGACAGGGGGGAGAGACCCAGTACTTC. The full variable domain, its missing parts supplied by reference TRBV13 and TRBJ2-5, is AAGVIQSPRHLIKEKRETATLKCYPIPRHDTVYWYQQGPGQDPQFLISFYEKMQSDKGSIPDRFSAQQFSDYHSELNMSSLELGDSALYFCASSLGEPGQGGETQYFGPGTRLLVL.

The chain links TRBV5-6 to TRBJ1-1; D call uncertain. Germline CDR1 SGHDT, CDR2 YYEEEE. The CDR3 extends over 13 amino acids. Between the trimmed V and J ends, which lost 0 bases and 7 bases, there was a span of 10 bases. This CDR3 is CASSLAGNREAFF. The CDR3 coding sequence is TGTGCCAGCAGCTTGGCGGGTAATCGTGAAGCTTTCTTT.

CDR3 coding DNA: TGTGCCAGCACCCCGACCGACGGGGGGGAAAAACTGTTTTTT. Amino acid sequence: CASTPTDGGEKLFF. This chain connects TRBV7-9 to TRBJ1-4; D may be TRBD1 (5 bases). CDR1 SEHNR and CDR2 FQNEAQ come from the germline V gene (reference sequence). This CDR3 spans 14 amino acids. The germline V and J ends were trimmed by 7 bases and 8 bases, with 17 bases remaining between them.

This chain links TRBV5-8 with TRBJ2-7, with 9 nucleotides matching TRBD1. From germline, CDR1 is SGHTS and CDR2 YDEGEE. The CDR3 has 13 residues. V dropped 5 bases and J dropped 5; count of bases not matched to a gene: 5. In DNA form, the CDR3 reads TGTGCCAGCAGTTGGGACAGGGTCAACGAGCAGTACTTC. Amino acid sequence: CASSWDRVNEQYF.

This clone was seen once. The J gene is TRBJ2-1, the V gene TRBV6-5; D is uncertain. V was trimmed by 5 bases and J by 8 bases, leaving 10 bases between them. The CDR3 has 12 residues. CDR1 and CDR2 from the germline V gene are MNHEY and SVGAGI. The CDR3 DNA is TGTGCCAGCAGTAACAATGCCTATGAGCAGTTCTTC. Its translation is CASSNNAYEQFF.

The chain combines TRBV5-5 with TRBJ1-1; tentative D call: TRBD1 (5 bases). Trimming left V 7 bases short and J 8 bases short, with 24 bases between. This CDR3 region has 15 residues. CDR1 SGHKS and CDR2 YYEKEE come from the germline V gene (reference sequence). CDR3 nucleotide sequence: TGTGCCAGCTCCCCTTTTGACAGCCCGATGAACGAAGCTTTCTTT. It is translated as CASSPFDSPMNEAFF.